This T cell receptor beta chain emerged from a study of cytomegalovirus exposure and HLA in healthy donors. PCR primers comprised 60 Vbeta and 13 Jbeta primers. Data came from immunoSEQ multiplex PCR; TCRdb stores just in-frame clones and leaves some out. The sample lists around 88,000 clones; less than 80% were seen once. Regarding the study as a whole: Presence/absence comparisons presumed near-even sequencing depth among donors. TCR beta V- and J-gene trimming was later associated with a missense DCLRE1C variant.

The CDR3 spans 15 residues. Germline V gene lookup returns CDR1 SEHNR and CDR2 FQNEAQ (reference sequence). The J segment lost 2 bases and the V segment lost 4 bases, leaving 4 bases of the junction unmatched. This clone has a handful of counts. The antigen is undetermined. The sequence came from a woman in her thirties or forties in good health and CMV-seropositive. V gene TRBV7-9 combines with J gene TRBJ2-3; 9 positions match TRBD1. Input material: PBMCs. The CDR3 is CASSSLQGATDTQYF. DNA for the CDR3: TGTGCCAGCAGCTCGCTACAGGGGGCCACAGATACGCAGTATTTT.